This paragraph covers one TCR beta chain sequence. Donors included only healthy HIV-negative adults lacking recent acute infections or vaccinations. The CDR3 spans 19 residues. V was clipped by 7 bases and J by 4 bases; unmatched bases: 17. Original processing notes: As immunoSEQ supplied junction-only sequences (without quality scores), filtering differed. Assay used: immunoSEQ multiplex PCR; TCRdb lists only in-frame clones, some missing. V and J calls and clone size are copied from that table; D and trimming were computed from the DNA. Here the sample spans roughly 1,500,000 clones, roughly 98% being singletons. These data originate in a study of shared clonotypes between healthy human individuals.

The chain couples TRBV5-3 to TRBJ2-3, with 14 bases aligning to TRBD2. TRBV5-3 belongs to the ORF category, with a function that is uncertain. This TCR came from a man aged 25-40 years in good health. Input material: naive CD4+ T cells sorted from blood. Subset meaning: CD45RA+ positively selected. DNA of the CDR3: TGTGCCAGAGAGTCCCTGGGACTAGCGGGAGTTGGAGGGCCAGATACGCAGTATTTT. The encoded protein is CARESLGLAGVGGPDTQYF.